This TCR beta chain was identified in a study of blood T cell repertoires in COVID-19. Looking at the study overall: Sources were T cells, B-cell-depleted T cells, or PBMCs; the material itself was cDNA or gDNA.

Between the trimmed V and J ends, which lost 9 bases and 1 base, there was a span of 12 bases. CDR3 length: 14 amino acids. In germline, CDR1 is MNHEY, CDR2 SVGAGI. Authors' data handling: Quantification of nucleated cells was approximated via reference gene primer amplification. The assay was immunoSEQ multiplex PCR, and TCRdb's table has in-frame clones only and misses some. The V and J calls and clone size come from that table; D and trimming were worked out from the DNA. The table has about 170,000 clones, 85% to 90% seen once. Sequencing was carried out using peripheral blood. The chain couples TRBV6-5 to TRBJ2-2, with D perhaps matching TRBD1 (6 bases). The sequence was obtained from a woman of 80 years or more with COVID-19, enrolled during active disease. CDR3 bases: TGTGCCAGTCACAGGGCTTTGAACACCGGGGAGCTGTTTTTT. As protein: CASHRALNTGELFF.